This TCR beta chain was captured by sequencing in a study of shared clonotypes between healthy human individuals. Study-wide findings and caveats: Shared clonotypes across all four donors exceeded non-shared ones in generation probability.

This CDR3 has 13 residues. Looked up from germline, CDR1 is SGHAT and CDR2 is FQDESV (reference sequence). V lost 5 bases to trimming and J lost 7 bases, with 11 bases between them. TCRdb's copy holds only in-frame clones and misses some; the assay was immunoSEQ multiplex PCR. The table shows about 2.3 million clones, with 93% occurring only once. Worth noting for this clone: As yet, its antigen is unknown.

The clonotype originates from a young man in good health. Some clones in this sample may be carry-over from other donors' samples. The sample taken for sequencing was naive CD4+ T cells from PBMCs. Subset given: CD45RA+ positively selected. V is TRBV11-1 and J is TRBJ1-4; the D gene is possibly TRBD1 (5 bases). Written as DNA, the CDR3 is TGTGCCAGCAGCCTTCCGGGACGTGAAAAACTGTTTTTT. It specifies CASSLPGREKLFF.